This T cell receptor beta chain was captured in a study of blood T cells in healthy people across ages. Alongside a J-beta primer mix, a sample-barcoded 5' primer served in a second PCR lasting roughly 7 to 11 cycles. TCRdb redid the calling of the 5' RACE reads with MiXCR, one entry per CDR3 protein. Of 660,000 or so distinct CDR3 sequences listed, 58% are singletons. General study findings and limits: In long-lived donors, naive CD4+ cell counts and diversity exceeded those of aged donors. Estimates of total diversity, which came from one million sequenced T cells, were considered to be underestimates. PBMCs went unsorted, and a conclusive naive versus antigen-experienced comparison was therefore prevented.

Comment on this clonotype: Antigen unknown.

Germline V lookup: CDR1 DFQATT, CDR2 SNEGSKA (reference sequence). The V end lost 6 bases, the J end lost 5 bases, and 13 bases lay between the germline ends. The CDR3 spans 12 residues. Material: blood. This receptor was identified in a man in his sixties in good health. The chain is built from TRBV20-1 and TRBJ2-5; D possibly corresponds to TRBD2 (5 bases). Here the CDR3 reads CSAGLVRETQYF. The CDR3 coding sequence is TGCAGTGCCGGACTCGTCCGGGAGACCCAGTACTTC.